Each of the 26 T cell receptor beta chains below was sequenced from the same sample in a study of T cell repertoires and HLA-DP antigens. No cognate antigen is known for these TCRs. Sequencing was performed with immunoSEQ multiplex PCR; in TCRdb, only in-frame clones are kept and a portion is missing. The table includes some 110,000 clones, almost 95% detected once. The sample comprised CD4+ T cells from PBMCs. Every receptor here comes from a young woman in good health and CMV-seronegative.

CDR3 nucleotides: TGTGCCAGTAGTTGGGGAATCCATGGCTACACCTTC. The encoded protein is CASSWGIHGYTF. The rearrangement uses TRBV19 and TRBJ1-2; D uncertain. Trimming took 5 bases from V and 6 from J, leaving 10 bases between them. The CDR3 sequence is 12 residues long. Germline-derived CDR1 and CDR2 are LNHDA and SQIVND (reference sequence).

The V and J genes are TRBV7-3 and TRBJ2-1; tentative D call: TRBD1 (6 bases). The CDR3 spans 15 residues. The V end lost 0 bases, the J end lost 4 bases, and 10 bases lay between the germline ends. Germline V gene data show CDR1 as SGHTA and CDR2 as FQGTGA. The CDR3 DNA is TGTGCCAGCAGCTTAACGGGGGCTCAATACAATGAGCAGTTCTTC. This translates into CASSLTGAQYNEQFF.

The CDR3 is CASSLVTGELFF. Here the CDR3 DNA reads TGTGCCAGCAGCTTAGTTACCGGGGAGCTGTTTTTT. The rearrangement joins TRBV11-2 to TRBJ2-2, with D uncertain. Per the germline V gene, CDR1 is SGHAT and CDR2 is FQNNGV. The CDR3 consists of 12 residues. Trimming removed 1 base at V and 5 bases at J, with 2 bases between.

The chain combines TRBV5-1 with TRBJ2-5; TRBD2 matches 10 bases. The germline CDR1 and CDR2 sequences are SGHRS and YFSETQ. This CDR3 spans 17 amino acids. The V gene end was trimmed by 0 bases and the J gene end by 5 bases; junction bases not matched to a gene: 10. This CDR3 is CASSLGSSGRLQETQYF. The CDR3 bases are TGCGCCAGCAGCTTGGGGAGTAGCGGGAGGTTACAGGAGACCCAGTACTTC.

The V and J genes are TRBV5-4 and TRBJ2-7, with D possibly being TRBD1 or TRBD2 (6 bases each). Germline CDR1 SGHNT, CDR2 YYREEE (reference sequence). This CDR3 comprises 15 residues. V lost 0 bases to trimming and J lost 3 bases, with 13 bases between them. This CDR3 reads CASSLVARGLYEQYF. The CDR3 DNA reads TGTGCCAGCAGCTTGGTGGCCAGGGGACTCTACGAGCAGTACTTC.

This chain joins TRBV6-7 and TRBJ2-1; 9 bases fit TRBD2. TRBV6-7 is filed as an ORF, its function uncertain. The CDR3 is 12 amino acids. Trimming took 10 bases from V and 12 from J; bases not matched to a gene: 10. CDR3 sequence: CATPGGRAWQFF. The CDR3 nucleotides are TGTGCCACTCCGGGCGGGAGGGCCTGGCAGTTCTTC.

The V call is TRBV27, the J call TRBJ1-2, with 10 positions matching TRBD1. V was pared by 4 bases and J by 7 bases, with 6 bases of the junction left unmatched. The V gene's germline CDR1 is MNHEY and CDR2 SMNVEV (reference sequence). The CDR3 runs to 14 residues. Written as DNA, the CDR3 is TGTGCCAGCAGTTCGCCCCGGGACAGGGGTGGCTACACCTTC. Translating gives CASSSPRDRGGYTF.

The J gene is TRBJ1-5, the V gene TRBV4-2, with no clear D. This CDR3 comprises 15 residues. The germline V gene encodes CDR1 LGHNA and CDR2 YNFKEQ. V shed 4 bases and J shed 5 bases, with 15 bases lying between them. This chain's CDR3 is CASSPRSWSDQPQHF. CDR3 nucleotides: TGTGCCAGCAGCCCCCGGAGTTGGTCGGATCAGCCCCAGCATTTT.

J is TRBJ2-3 and V is TRBV11-2; D is perhaps TRBD2 (5 bases). The CDR3 is 14 residues long. Trimming shortened V by 0 bases and J by 3 bases, and 7 bases separated the two germline ends. Per the germline V gene, CDR1 is SGHAT and CDR2 is FQNNGV. The CDR3 coding sequence is TGTGCCAGCAGCTTAGATAGCGCAACAGATACGCAGTATTTT. Protein: CASSLDSATDTQYF.

This chain links TRBV30 with TRBJ1-2; D is unclear. Germline-derived CDR1 and CDR2 are GTSNPN and SVGIG (reference sequence). V lost 4 bases and J lost 7, with 13 bases in between. This CDR3 has 12 amino acids. The DNA of the CDR3 is TGTGCCTGGAACCCCGGGCTCCCTGGCTACACCTTC. Its protein product is CAWNPGLPGYTF.

V gene TRBV7-9 combines with J gene TRBJ1-2; D unclear. Germline CDR1 SEHNR, CDR2 FQNEAQ (reference sequence). Trimming cost V 1 base and J 6 bases, with 21 bases left between them. This CDR3 spans 17 amino acids. The DNA for the CDR3 is TGTGCCAGCAGCTTAGAAGGAAGGTTGGGTGAGGGAGATGGCTACACCTTC. This translates into CASSLEGRLGEGDGYTF.

The gene calls are TRBV5-1 and TRBJ2-7, with D unresolved. Germline values: CDR1 SGHRS, CDR2 YFSETQ. V lost 0 bases and J lost 1, with 11 bases in between. There are 15 residues in the CDR3. The CDR3 DNA sequence: TGCGCCAGCAGCTTGGTTCCGGGCTCATCCTACGAGCAGTACTTC. It encodes CASSLVPGSSYEQYF.

The chain uses TRBV5-1 and TRBJ1-1, with D maybe TRBD1 (6 bases). CDR1 and CDR2 (germline): SGHRS, YFSETQ. Trimming stripped 4 bases from V and 7 bases from J, with 8 bases between. The CDR3 totals 11 residues. CDR3 sequence reads: CASSQGNEAFF. The DNA for the CDR3 is TGCGCCAGCAGCCAGGGGAATGAAGCTTTCTTT.

V is TRBV12-5 and J is TRBJ1-5, with D uncertain. The CDR3 is 13 amino acids. Germline V CDR1 and CDR2: LGHNT, FRNRAP. The ends were cut back, 7 bases at V and 11 bases at J, with 18 bases in the middle. The CDR3: CASARTRNMAQHF. Written as DNA, the CDR3 is TGTGCTAGTGCCCGGACCCGTAATATGGCCCAGCATTTT. The whole variable domain, filled in from reference TRBV12-5 and TRBJ1-5, reads DARVTQTPRHKVTEMGQEVTMRCQPILGHNTVFWYRQTMMQGLELLAYFRNRAPLDDSGMPKDRFSAEMPDATLATLKIQPSEPRDSAVYFCASARTRNMAQHFGDGTRLSIL.

The V gene is TRBV19, the J gene TRBJ2-7; TRBD1 aligns across 9 bases. Germline CDR1 and CDR2: LNHDA and SQIVND (reference sequence). Losses at the gene ends were 3 bases for V and 5 bases for J; bases not matched to a gene: 5. The CDR3 contains 14 residues. CDR3 loop: CASSIGTGLNEQYF. The DNA of the CDR3 is TGTGCCAGTAGTATCGGGACAGGGTTGAACGAGCAGTACTTC.

The chain employs TRBV7-2 and TRBJ2-1; 9 bases map to TRBD2. Germline CDR1 and CDR2: SGHTA and FQGNSA. The CDR3 is made up of 15 amino acids. V was clipped by 7 bases and J by 2 bases; unmatched bases: 6. CDR3 sequence reads: CASTKSGGTYNEQFF. Written as DNA, the CDR3 is TGTGCCAGCACCAAAAGCGGGGGGACCTACAATGAGCAGTTCTTC. Variable domain in full (rest from reference TRBV7-2 and TRBJ2-1): GAGVSQSPSNKVTEKGKDVELRCDPISGHTALYWYRQSLGQGLEFLIYFQGNSAPDKSGLPSDRFSAERTGGSVSTLTIQRTQQEDSAVYLCASTKSGGTYNEQFFGPGTRLTVL.

V is TRBV7-9 and J is TRBJ1-1, with TRBD1 matching over 7 bases. This CDR3 spans 14 amino acids. Germline V gene lookup returns CDR1 SEHNR and CDR2 FQNEAQ (reference sequence). Trimming removed 4 bases from V and 1 base from J; junction bases left unmatched: 3. CDR3 sequence (DNA): TGTGCCAGCAGCTCTAGGACAGGGAACACTGAAGCTTTCTTT. Its protein product is CASSSRTGNTEAFF.

The chain has TRBV6-5 and TRBJ1-3; no firm D call. Trimming stripped 0 bases from V and 4 bases from J, with 10 bases between. CDR3 length: 15 residues. Germline values: CDR1 MNHEY, CDR2 SVGAGI. The CDR3 coding sequence is TGTGCCAGCAGTTACTCGGAGGCAGCCGGAAACACCATATATTTT. Protein sequence: CASSYSEAAGNTIYF.

CDR3 sequence reads: CASSPAGRETQYF. The CDR3 region has the DNA TGCGCCAGCAGCCCGGCGGGCCGGGAGACCCAGTACTTC. The chain is built from TRBV5-1 and TRBJ2-5; D possibly corresponds to TRBD2 (5 bases). The CDR3 has 13 amino acids. V lost 4 bases, J lost 5 bases, and 12 bases lay in between. Germline CDR1 reads SGHRS; CDR2 reads YFSETQ.

V gene TRBV5-6 combines with J gene TRBJ2-5, with a tentative D call TRBD1 (6 bases). The V end lost 1 base, the J end lost 4 bases, and 17 bases lay between the germline ends. The CDR3 has 16 residues. Germline values: CDR1 SGHDT, CDR2 YYEEEE. The CDR3 DNA reads as TGTGCCAGCAGCTTGTATACAGGGACGACGGTAGAGACCCAGTACTTC. It specifies CASSLYTGTTVETQYF.

The rearrangement links TRBV28 to TRBJ1-1; tentatively, D is TRBD1 (6 bases). CDR1 MDHEN and CDR2 SYDVKM come from the germline V gene. CDR3 length: 16 residues. The V end was cut by 6 bases, the J end by 3 bases, with 20 bases between. The CDR3 is CASRQQGFRGYTEAFF. CDR3 in DNA: TGTGCCAGCAGACAACAGGGTTTTCGCGGATACACTGAAGCTTTCTTT. Full variable domain (remainder filled in from reference TRBV28 and TRBJ1-1): DVKVTQSSRYLVKRTGEKVFLECVQDMDHENMFWYRQDPGLGLRLIYFSYDVKMKEKGDIPEGYSVSREKKERFSLILESASTNQTSMYLCASRQQGFRGYTEAFFGQGTRLTVV.

The chain links TRBV11-2 to TRBJ1-1; 8 positions agree with TRBD1. Germline CDR1 reads SGHAT; CDR2 reads FQNNGV. The CDR3 has 14 residues. Germline trimming cut 6 bases from V and 5 bases from J; bases unmatched to any gene: 8. As DNA, the CDR3 is TGTGCCAGCAGTCGTCGGACAGGGTGGACTGAAGCTTTCTTT. It encodes CASSRRTGWTEAFF.

This chain's CDR3 is CASSPPRGSRYGYTF. CDR3 bases: TGTGCCAGCAGCCCGCCCAGGGGATCGCGCTATGGCTACACCTTC. The gene calls are TRBV7-3 and TRBJ1-2; tentatively, D is TRBD1 (6 bases). Trimming left V 5 bases short and J 4 bases short, with 17 bases between. Germline V gives CDR1 SGHTA, CDR2 FQGTGA. The CDR3 is 15 amino acids.

This clone is a singleton in its sample. V and J are TRBV28 and TRBJ1-1; 9 positions match TRBD1. Germline assignment: CDR1 MDHEN and CDR2 SYDVKM. V lost 3 bases to trimming and J lost 10 bases; unmatched junction nucleotides: 9. This CDR3 has 14 residues. The CDR3 bases are TGTGCCAGCAGTTTGGGTTTAGGACAGGGGCGAGCTTTCTTT. Its protein is CASSLGLGQGRAFF.

This clone was counted a few times. The chain has TRBV4-3 and TRBJ2-3, with D maybe TRBD2 (5 bases). The germline V gene encodes CDR1 LGHNA and CDR2 YSLEER. The CDR3 is 15 residues long. V lost 1 base to trimming and J lost 2 bases, with 10 bases between them. CDR3 region: CASSQGHGDTDTQYF. DNA for the CDR3: TGCGCCAGCAGCCAAGGTCACGGGGACACAGATACGCAGTATTTT.

This clone was seen once. The V and J genes are TRBV6-1 and TRBJ2-5; D may match TRBD1 or TRBD2 (5 bases each). The CDR3 has 15 amino acids. Germline V lookup: CDR1 MNHNS, CDR2 SASEGT. Trimming took 5 bases from V and 4 from J, leaving 17 bases between them. CDR3 DNA: TGTGCCAGCAGTTCGGGACGGACTGGGCCAGAGACCCAGTACTTC. Translated, it gives CASSSGRTGPETQYF.